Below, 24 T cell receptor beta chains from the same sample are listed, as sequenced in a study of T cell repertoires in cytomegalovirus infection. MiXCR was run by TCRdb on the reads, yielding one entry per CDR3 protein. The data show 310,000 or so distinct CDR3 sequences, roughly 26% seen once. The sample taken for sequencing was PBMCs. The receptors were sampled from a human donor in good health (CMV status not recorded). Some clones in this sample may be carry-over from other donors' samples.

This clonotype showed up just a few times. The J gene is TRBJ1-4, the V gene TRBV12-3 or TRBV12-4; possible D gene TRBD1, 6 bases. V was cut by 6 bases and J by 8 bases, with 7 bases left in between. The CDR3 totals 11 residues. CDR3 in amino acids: CASRGGEKLFF. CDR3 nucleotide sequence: TGTGCCAGCAGGGGGGGCGAAAAACTGTTTTTT.

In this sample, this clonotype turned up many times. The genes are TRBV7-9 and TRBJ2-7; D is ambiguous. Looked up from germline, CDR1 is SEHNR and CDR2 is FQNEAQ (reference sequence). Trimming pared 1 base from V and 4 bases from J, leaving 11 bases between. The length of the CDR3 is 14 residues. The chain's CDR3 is CASSLDLNRYEQYF. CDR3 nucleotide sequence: TGTGCCAGCAGCTTAGATCTTAATCGATACGAGCAGTACTTC.

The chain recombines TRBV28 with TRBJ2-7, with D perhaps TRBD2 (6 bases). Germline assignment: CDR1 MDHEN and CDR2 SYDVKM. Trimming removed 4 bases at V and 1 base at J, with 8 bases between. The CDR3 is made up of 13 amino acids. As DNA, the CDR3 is TGTGCCAGCAGTTCCGGGGGATCCTACGAGCAGTACTTC. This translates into CASSSGGSYEQYF.

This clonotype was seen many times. The CDR3 coding sequence is TGTGCCAGCAGCCCGGACAGGGCCGGGCACACTGAAGCTTTCTTT. Translated, it gives CASSPDRAGHTEAFF. V gene TRBV7-6 combines with J gene TRBJ1-1, with 8 bases aligning to TRBD1. The germline V gene has CDR1 SGHVS and CDR2 FNYEAQ. The CDR3 totals 15 residues. V lost 5 bases to trimming and J lost 3 bases; unmatched junction nucleotides: 8.

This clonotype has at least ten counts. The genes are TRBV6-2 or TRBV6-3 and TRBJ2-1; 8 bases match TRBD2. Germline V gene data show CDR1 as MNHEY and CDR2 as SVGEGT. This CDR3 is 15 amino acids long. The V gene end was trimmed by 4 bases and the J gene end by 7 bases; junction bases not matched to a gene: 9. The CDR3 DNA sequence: TGTGCCAGCAGTTTAACGGGGGGGGCTGCGAATGAGCAGTTCTTC. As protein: CASSLTGGAANEQFF.

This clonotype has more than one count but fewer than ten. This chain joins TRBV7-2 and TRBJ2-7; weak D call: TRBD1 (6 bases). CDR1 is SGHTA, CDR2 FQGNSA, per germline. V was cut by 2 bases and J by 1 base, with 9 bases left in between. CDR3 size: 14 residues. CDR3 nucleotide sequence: TGTGCCAGCAGCTTAATGGACAGTTCCTACGAGCAGTACTTC. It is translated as CASSLMDSSYEQYF.

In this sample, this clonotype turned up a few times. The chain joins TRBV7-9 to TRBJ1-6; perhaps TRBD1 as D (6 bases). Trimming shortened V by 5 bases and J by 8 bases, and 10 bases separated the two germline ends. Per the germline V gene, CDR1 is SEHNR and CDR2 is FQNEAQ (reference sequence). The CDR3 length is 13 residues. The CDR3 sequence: CASSRQEDSPLHF. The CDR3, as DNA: TGTGCCAGCAGCAGACAGGAGGATTCACCCCTCCACTTT.

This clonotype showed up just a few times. The CDR3 here is CSLAKNIQYF. The DNA of the CDR3 is TGCAGTCTGGCCAAAAACATTCAGTACTTC. V usage is TRBV20-1 and J usage is TRBJ2-4; D is uncertain. The CDR3 runs 10 residues. Trimming pared 8 bases from V and 1 base from J, leaving 3 bases between. Per the germline V gene, CDR1 is DFQATT and CDR2 is SNEGSKA (reference sequence).

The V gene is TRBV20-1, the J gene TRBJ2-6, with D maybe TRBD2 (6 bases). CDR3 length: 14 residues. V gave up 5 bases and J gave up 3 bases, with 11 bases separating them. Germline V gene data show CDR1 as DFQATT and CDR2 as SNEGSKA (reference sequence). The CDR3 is CSAAQGGGANVLTF. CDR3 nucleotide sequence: TGCAGTGCTGCTCAGGGAGGTGGGGCCAACGTCCTGACTTTC.

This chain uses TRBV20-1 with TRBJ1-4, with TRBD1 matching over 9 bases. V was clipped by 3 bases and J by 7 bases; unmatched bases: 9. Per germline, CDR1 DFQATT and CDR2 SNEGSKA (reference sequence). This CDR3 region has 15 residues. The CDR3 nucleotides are TGCAGTGCTAGCCGGGACAGGGATTATGGTGAAAAACTGTTTTTT. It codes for CSASRDRDYGEKLFF.

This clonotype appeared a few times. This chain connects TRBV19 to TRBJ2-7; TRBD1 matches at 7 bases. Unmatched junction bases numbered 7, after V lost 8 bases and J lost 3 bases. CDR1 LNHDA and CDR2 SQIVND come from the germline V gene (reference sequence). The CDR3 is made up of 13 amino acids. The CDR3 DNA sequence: TGTGCCAGTGGAAAGGGACAGAACTACGAGCAGTACTTC. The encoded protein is CASGKGQNYEQYF.

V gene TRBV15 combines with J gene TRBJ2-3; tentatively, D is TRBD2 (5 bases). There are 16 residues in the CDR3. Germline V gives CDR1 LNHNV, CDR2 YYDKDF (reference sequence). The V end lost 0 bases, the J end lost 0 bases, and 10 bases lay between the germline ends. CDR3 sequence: CATSREGGYSTDTQYF. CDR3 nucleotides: TGTGCCACCAGCAGAGAAGGCGGGTATAGCACAGATACGCAGTATTTT.

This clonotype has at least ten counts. The CDR3 DNA follows: TGTGCCAGCACCCCTCGGGGGGGGAGCTCCTACGAGCAGTACTTC. Residues: CASTPRGGSSYEQYF. The chain uses TRBV28 and TRBJ2-7; 8 nucleotides line up with TRBD2. The J segment lost 0 bases and the V segment lost 7 bases, leaving 8 bases of the junction unmatched. The CDR3 length is 15 residues. Per germline, CDR1 MDHEN and CDR2 SYDVKM.

The CDR3 sequence is CASSPAGHLNTEAFF. As DNA, the CDR3 is TGCGCCAGCAGCCCGGCGGGACACTTGAACACTGAAGCTTTCTTT. V and J are TRBV5-1 and TRBJ1-1, with a weak D call TRBD1 (6 bases). The V end was cut by 4 bases, the J end by 0 bases, with 13 bases between. CDR1 and CDR2 from the germline V gene are SGHRS and YFSETQ. The CDR3 totals 15 residues.

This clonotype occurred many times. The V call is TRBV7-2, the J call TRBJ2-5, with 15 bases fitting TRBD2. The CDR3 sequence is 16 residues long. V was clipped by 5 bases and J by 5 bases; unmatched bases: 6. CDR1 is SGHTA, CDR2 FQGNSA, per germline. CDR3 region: CASSVGLAGGPETQYF. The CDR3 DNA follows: TGTGCCAGCAGCGTCGGACTAGCGGGAGGGCCGGAGACCCAGTACTTC.

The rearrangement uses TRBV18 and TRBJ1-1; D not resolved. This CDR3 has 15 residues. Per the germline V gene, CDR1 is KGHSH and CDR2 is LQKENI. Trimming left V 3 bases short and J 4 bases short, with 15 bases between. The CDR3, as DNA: TGTGCCAGCTCACCCAAGCTGAGGGTCGGCACTGAAGCTTTCTTT. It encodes CASSPKLRVGTEAFF.

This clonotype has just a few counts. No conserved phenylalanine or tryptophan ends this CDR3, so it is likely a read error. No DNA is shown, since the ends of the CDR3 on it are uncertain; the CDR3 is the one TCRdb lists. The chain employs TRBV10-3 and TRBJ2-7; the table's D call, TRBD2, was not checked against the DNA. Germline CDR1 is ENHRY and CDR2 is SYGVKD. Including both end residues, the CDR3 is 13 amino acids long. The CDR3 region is CAISGGSGHQNDS.

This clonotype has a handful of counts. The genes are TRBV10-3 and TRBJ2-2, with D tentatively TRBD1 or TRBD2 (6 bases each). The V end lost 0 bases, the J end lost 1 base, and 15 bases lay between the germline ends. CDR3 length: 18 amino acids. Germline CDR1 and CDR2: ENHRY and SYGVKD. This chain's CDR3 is CAISESVEGGLNTGELFF. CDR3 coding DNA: TGTGCCATCAGTGAGTCGGTGGAGGGGGGTTTGAACACCGGGGAGCTGTTTTTT.

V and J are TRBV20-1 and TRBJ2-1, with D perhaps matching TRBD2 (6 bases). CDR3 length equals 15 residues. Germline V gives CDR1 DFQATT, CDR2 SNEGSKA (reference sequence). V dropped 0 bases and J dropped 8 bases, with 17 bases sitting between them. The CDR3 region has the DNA TGCAGTGCTAGAGATTTAACTAGCCCCGATGATGAGCAGTTCTTC. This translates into CSARDLTSPDDEQFF.

CDR3 protein: CATQAVTGELFF. In DNA, the CDR3 is TGTGCCACACAGGCCGTAACCGGGGAGCTGTTTTTT. The J gene is TRBJ2-2, the V gene TRBV11-2, with a weak D call TRBD1 (5 bases). Trimming shortened V by 10 bases and J by 5 bases, and 11 bases separated the two germline ends. The germline V gene encodes CDR1 SGHAT and CDR2 FQNNGV. The CDR3 loop spans 12 amino acids.

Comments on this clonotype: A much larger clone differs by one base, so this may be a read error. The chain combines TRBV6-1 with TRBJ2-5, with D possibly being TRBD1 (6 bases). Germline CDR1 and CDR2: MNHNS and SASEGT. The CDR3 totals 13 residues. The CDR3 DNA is TGTGCCAGCAGTCCACAGGGTGGAGAGACCCAGCACTTC. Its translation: CASSPQGGETQHF.

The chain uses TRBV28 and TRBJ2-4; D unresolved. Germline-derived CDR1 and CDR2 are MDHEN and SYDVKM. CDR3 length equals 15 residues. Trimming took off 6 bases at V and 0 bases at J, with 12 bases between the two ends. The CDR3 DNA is TGTGCCAGCAGCCAAACGGATTTAGCCAAAAACATTCAGTACTTC. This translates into CASSQTDLAKNIQYF.

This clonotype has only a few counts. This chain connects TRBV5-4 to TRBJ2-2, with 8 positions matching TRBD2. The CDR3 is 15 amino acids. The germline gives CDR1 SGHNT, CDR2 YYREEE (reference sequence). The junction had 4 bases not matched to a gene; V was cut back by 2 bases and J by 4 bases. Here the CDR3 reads CASSFSGVGTGELFF. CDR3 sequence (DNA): TGTGCCAGCAGCTTTAGCGGGGTGGGCACCGGGGAGCTGTTTTTT.

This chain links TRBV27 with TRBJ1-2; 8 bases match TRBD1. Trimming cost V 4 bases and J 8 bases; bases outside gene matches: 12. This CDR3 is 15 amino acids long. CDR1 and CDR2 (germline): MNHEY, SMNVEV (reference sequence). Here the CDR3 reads CASSYWPPQGDGYTF. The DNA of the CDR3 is TGTGCCAGCAGTTATTGGCCCCCACAGGGGGACGGCTACACCTTC.